This T cell receptor beta chain came from a study of T cell responses to AZD1222 COVID-19 vaccine. The germline V gene encodes CDR1 MNHEY and CDR2 SMNVEV (reference sequence). The CDR3 runs to 14 residues. V was pared by 5 bases and J by 4 bases, with 7 bases of the junction left unmatched. The data were produced by immunoSEQ multiplex PCR, yet TCRdb's version contains in-frame clones alone and is incomplete. The data show under 200,000 clones, 70% to 90% seen once. The chain uses TRBV27 and TRBJ1-1, with 7 bases aligning to TRBD1. Source: peripheral blood, taken 28 days after the second AZD1222 dose. The clonotype originates from an adult who received the AZD1222 COVID-19 vaccine. As DNA, the CDR3 is TGTGCCAGCAGTATGACAGGGCTCGGCACTGAAGCTTTCTTT. It specifies CASSMTGLGTEAFF.